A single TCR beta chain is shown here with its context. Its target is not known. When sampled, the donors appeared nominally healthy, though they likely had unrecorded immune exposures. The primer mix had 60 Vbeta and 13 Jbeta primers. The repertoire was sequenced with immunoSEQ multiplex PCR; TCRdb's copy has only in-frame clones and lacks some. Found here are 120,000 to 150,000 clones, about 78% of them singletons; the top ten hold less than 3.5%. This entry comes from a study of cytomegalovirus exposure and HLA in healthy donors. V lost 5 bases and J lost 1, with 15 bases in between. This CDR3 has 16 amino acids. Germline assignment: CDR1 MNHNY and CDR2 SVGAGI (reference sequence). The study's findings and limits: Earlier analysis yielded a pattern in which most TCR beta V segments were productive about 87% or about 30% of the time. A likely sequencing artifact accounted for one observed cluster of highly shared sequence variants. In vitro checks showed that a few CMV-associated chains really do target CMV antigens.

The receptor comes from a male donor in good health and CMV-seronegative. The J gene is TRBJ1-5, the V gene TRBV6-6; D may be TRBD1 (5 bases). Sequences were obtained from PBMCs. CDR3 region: CASSNLSGGSNQPQHF. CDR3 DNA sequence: TGTGCCAGCAGTAATCTTAGCGGGGGAAGCAATCAGCCCCAGCATTTT.